This TCR beta chain was obtained from a study of CXCR3-negative and CXCR3-positive naive CD8 T cells. General study results and limits: Naive subsets had comparable surface CD5, so TRB CDR3 properties gauged TCR strength. TRBV-TRBJ usage matched between naive CXCR3-negative and CXCR3-positive cells but not between memory cells. A higher hydrophobicity marked the TRB CDR3s of CXCR3-positive naive cells versus CXCR3-negative naive cells.

The TRB cDNA libraries were prepared by 5' RACE with UMI labels. With the 5' RACE reads reprocessed, TCRdb shows one record per CDR3 protein and no DNA. This sample's table has around 50,000 distinct CDR3 sequences. Triplicate 300,000-cell sorts were made of each CD8+ T cell subset. The CDR3 is 21 amino acids. CDR1 is SGHVS, CDR2 FNYEAQ, per germline. On this clonotype itself: What it recognizes is unknown.

This receptor was identified in a human donor in good health. Some clones in this sample may be carry-over from other donors' samples. This rearrangement joins TRBV7-6 to TRBJ2-6. Input material: naive CXCR3+ CD8+ T cells from blood. The sample's subset: CD45RO-CCR7+CD27+CD95- naive CD8+ T cells expressing CXCR3 (TNR3+). The CDR3 reads CASSLLFLGSEKSSGANVLTF.